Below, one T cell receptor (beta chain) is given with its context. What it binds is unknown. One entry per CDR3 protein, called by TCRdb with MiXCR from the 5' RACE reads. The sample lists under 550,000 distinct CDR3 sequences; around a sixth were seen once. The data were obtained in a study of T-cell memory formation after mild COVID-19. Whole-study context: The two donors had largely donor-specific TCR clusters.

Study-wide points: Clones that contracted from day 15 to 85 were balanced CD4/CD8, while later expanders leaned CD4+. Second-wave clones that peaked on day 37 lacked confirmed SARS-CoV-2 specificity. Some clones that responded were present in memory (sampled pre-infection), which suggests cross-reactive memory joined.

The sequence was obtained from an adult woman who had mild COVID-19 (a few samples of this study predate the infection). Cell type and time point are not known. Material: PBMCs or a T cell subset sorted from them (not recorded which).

The CDR3 here is CASSFSGTIYEQYF. DNA for the CDR3: TGTGCCAGCAGCTTTAGCGGGACCATTTACGAGCAGTACTTC. The rearrangement joins TRBV11-3 to TRBJ2-7, with 8 bases that match TRBD2. Per germline, CDR1 SGHNT and CDR2 YENEEA. With 3 bases clipped from V and 4 bases from J, the junction kept 5 bases outside the gene matches. This CDR3 is 14 amino acids long.